A selection of T cell receptor beta chains follows, all from one sample in a study of radiation and T cells in renal cell carcinoma. Profiled with immunoSEQ multiplex PCR; TCRdb holds only in-frame clones, not every one. Here the sample spans 130,000 to 150,000 clones, less than 90% being singletons. The starting material was blood, obtained from a patient whose treatment included radiotherapy and nephrectomy. The receptor source for this set is a woman aged 45-60 years with renal cell carcinoma. Each CDR3 is given with its conserved first and last residue. A D gene is named only where the DNA matches it firmly. For some rows the clone size is stated as once, few or many, or as a class when expanded; others skip it.

TRBJ2-7 TRBV7-2 TRBD2 . TGTGCCAGCAGCGCCGCCGGGACTAGCGGGCTAGAGCAGTACTTC CASSAAGTSGLEQYF
TRBJ2-1 TRBV7-2 . . TGTGCCAGCAGCCCAGAGGCCAGCGAGCAGTTCTTC CASSPEASEQFF
TRBJ2-3 TRBV4-3 TRBD2 . TGCGCCAGCAGCCAAGATAAAAGACTAGCGGGAGAAACAGATACGCAGTATTTT CASSQDKRLAGETDTQYF
TRBJ2-5 TRBV19 TRBD2 . TGTGCCAGTAGTACCTGGACTAGCGGGAGGCCGAAGACCCAGTACTTC CASSTWTSGRPKTQYF
TRBJ1-1 TRBV27 TRBD1 . TGTGCCAGCTCGGACAGGCCCGTCGGGGGCACTGAAGCTTTCTTT CASSDRPVGGTEAFF
TRBJ2-7 TRBV28 . . TGTGCCAGCAATGACAGCTACGAGCAGTACTTC CASNDSYEQYF
TRBJ2-6 TRBV11-2 . . TGTGCCAGCAGCTTAGTCCCTTCCAACTCTGGGGCCAACGTCCTGACTTTC CASSLVPSNSGANVLTF
TRBJ1-5 TRBV25-1 TRBD1 . TGTGCCAGCAGTGCCGGGACAGGGGGTTGGGGCAATCAGCCCCAGCATTTT CASSAGTGGWGNQPQHF
TRBJ2-5 TRBV7-9 TRBD1 . TGTGCCAGCAGAGGACGGGACAGCCAAGAGACCCAGTACTTC CASRGRDSQETQYF
TRBJ2-7 TRBV6-6 . . TGTGCCAGCAGTCCGGGACGGTTCGGTGAGCAGTACTTC CASSPGRFGEQYF
TRBJ2-1 TRBV10-3 . . TGTGCCATCAGATACGGCCCGGGGAATGAGCAGTTCTTC CAIRYGPGNEQFF
TRBJ2-5 TRBV6-1 . few TGTGCCAGCAGGGAAGAGACCCAGTACTTC CASREETQYF
TRBJ1-1 TRBV29-1 TRBD1 few TGCAGCGTTGAAGGGCAGGGGGCCCCTGAAGCTTTCTTT CSVEGQGAPEAFF
TRBJ1-1 TRBV5-8 . . TGTGCCAGCAGCTTCCGACTAAAGAACACTGAAGCTTTCTTT CASSFRLKNTEAFF
TRBJ2-7 TRBV4-3 . . TGCGCCAGCAGCCAACTAATAACAGGGTCCTACGAGCAGTACTTC CASSQLITGSYEQYF
TRBJ1-2 TRBV30 . . TGTGCCTGGAGCAACCCCCCGGCCTATGGCTACACCTTC CAWSNPPAYGYTF
TRBJ1-1 TRBV7-8 . . TGTGCCAGCAGCTTAATTCACCGCAGGGAAGGTCTGCACACTGAAGCTTTCTTT CASSLIHRREGLHTEAFF
TRBJ2-3 TRBV9 . few TGTGCCAGCAGCGCCAACTCGGGTGGGGGAAGAGATACGCAGTATTTT CASSANSGGGRDTQYF
TRBJ1-2 TRBV18 . . TGTGCCAGCTCACCACCATCTGCTAACTATGGCTACACCTTC CASSPPSANYGYTF
TRBJ1-1 TRBV19 . . TGTGCCAGTAGTGCCACACGGACACCTGACACTGAAGCTTTCTTT CASSATRTPDTEAFF
TRBJ2-1 TRBV6-1 TRBD1 once TGTGCCAGCAGTGGCGACAGGGGTGATGAGCAGTTCTTC CASSGDRGDEQFF
TRBJ2-3 TRBV5-1 . . TGCGCCAGCAGCTATGACAGTCGCTCTCCCACAGATACGCAGTATTTT CASSYDSRSPTDTQYF
TRBJ2-5 TRBV7-2 . . TGTGCCAGCAGCTTTACACCTATGGAGACCCAGTACTTC CASSFTPMETQYF
TRBJ1-2 TRBV6-6 . few TGTGCCAGCAGCCCAATGGATGGCTACACCTTC CASSPMDGYTF
TRBJ1-1 TRBV7-9 . . TGTGCCAGCAGCTTAGATAGTAACAATGAAGCTTTCTTT CASSLDSNNEAFF
TRBJ1-1 TRBV28 . . TGTGCCAGCAATGGGGGCTTGAACACTGAAGCTTTCTTT CASNGGLNTEAFF
TRBJ1-2 TRBV19 . . TGTGCCAGTAGTCCCGGATTCACGGCTTATGGCTACACCTTC CASSPGFTAYGYTF
TRBJ2-5 TRBV28 . . TGTGCCAGCAGTCAACAGGGCTCCCAAGAGACCCAGTACTTC CASSQQGSQETQYF
TRBJ1-5 TRBV27 TRBD1 . TGTGCCAGCAGTCGAGGACAGGACAATCAGCCCCAGCATTTT CASSRGQDNQPQHF
TRBJ2-2 TRBV27 . few TGTGCCAGCTCCCCGTGGACCTCGCCCCCCACCGGGGAGCTGTTTTTT CASSPWTSPPTGELFF
TRBJ2-1 TRBV6-1 . . TGTGCCAGCAGTGAAGCGGACGGTGCGCAGTTCTTC CASSEADGAQFF
TRBJ1-4 TRBV4-1 TRBD1 . TGCGCCAGCAGCCAAGATTTGAGGGCAGGGGGTGCAAAACTGTTTTTT CASSQDLRAGGAKLFF
TRBJ2-1 TRBV6-5 . . TGTGCCAGCAGTCAAGTGGGGAATGAGCAGTTCTTC CASSQVGNEQFF
TRBJ2-5 TRBV27 . . TGTGCCAGCAGTTTATGGGGTAGCGATTCCCAAGAGACCCAGTACTTC CASSLWGSDSQETQYF
TRBJ1-4 TRBV5-6 . . TGTGCCAGCAGTGGACAAATACTGAATGAAAAACTGTTTTTT CASSGQILNEKLFF
TRBJ2-5 TRBV7-2 TRBD2 . TGTGCCAGCAGCACCGGACTAGCGGGAGAGACCCAGTACTTC CASSTGLAGETQYF
TRBJ2-7 TRBV9 . . TGTGCCAGCAGCGTAGCCGATACCAGCTACGAGCAGTACTTC CASSVADTSYEQYF
TRBJ2-1 TRBV6-6 . . TGTGCCAGCAGCTTGAGCGGTTATGAGCAGTTCTTC CASSLSGYEQFF
TRBJ2-3 TRBV10-3 TRBD2 . TGTGCCACCCTAGCGGGCTACACAGATACGCAGTATTTT CATLAGYTDTQYF
TRBJ1-5 TRBV28 TRBD1 . TGTGCCAGCAGTTTGGGCCTTGGTGGACAGGGGGGACAGCCCCAGCATTTT CASSLGLGGQGGQPQHF
TRBJ1-2 TRBV6-6 TRBD1 once TGTGCCAGCAGAAACGGACAGGGAGACTATGGCTACACCTTC CASRNGQGDYGYTF
TRBJ1-2 TRBV19 TRBD1 . TGTGCCAGTCTCCGACAGGGGGCTGACTATGGCTACACCTTC CASLRQGADYGYTF
TRBJ1-2 TRBV7-2 . . TGTGCCAGCAGTGGGCAGTCCGAGCGCACCTTC CASSGQSERTF
TRBJ2-1 TRBV29-1 . . TGCAGCGCTGCCTCGACTAGTCGGGATGAGCAGTTCTTC CSAASTSRDEQFF
TRBJ1-5 TRBV28 . . TGTGCCAGCAGGGGGGAGCTAAGCAATCAGCCCCAGCATTTT CASRGELSNQPQHF
TRBJ1-5 TRBV7-8 . . TGTGCCAGCAGCCGGGGGAGAGATCAGCCCCAGCATTTT CASSRGRDQPQHF
TRBJ2-5 TRBV4-2 TRBD2 few TGTGCCAGCAGTTGGGCGGGGGGGAGTCAAGAGACCCAGTACTTC CASSWAGGSQETQYF
TRBJ2-1 TRBV5-1 TRBD2 . TGCGCCAGCAGCTTGTCTAGCGGGACCTACAATGAGCAGTTCTTC CASSLSSGTYNEQFF
TRBJ1-1 TRBV6-5 TRBD1 . TGTGCCAGCTATGACAGGGGCCGGGGAAACACTGAAGCTTTCTTT CASYDRGRGNTEAFF
TRBJ1-2 TRBV9 TRBD1 . TGTGCCAGCAGCCTCAGGGACAGTCTAGCGGGAGACTACACCTTC CASSLRDSLAGDYTF
TRBJ2-7 TRBV29-1 TRBD1 . TGCAGCGTTGAAAACCCCCGAGGAGTAAACAGGGGCATGGACGAGCAGTACTTC CSVENPRGVNRGMDEQYF
TRBJ1-1 TRBV18 TRBD1 once TGTGCCAGCTCACTCTCAGGGGGCCAGAACACTGAAGCTTTCTTT CASSLSGGQNTEAFF
TRBJ2-7 TRBV7-2 . . TGTGCCAGCCTGAGGGCACCGTCCTACGAGCAGTACTTC CASLRAPSYEQYF
TRBJ1-2 TRBV5-4 TRBD1 . TGTGCCAGCAGCTCCAACGGACAGGGGGCCGCTAACTATGGCTACACCTTC CASSSNGQGAANYGYTF